This entry is about one T cell receptor (beta chain). The antigen remains unidentified. These data originate in a study of T cell responses to AZD1222 COVID-19 vaccine. Assay used: immunoSEQ multiplex PCR; TCRdb lists only in-frame clones, some missing. The table shows tens of thousands of clones, with 88% occurring only once. Unmatched junction bases numbered 7, after V lost 4 bases and J lost 5 bases. This CDR3 comprises 15 residues. CDR1 and CDR2 (germline): SGDLS, YYNGEE. Study conclusions and caveats: Close to half of all spike-specific TCRs reportedly target regions of the variants that are unmutated. The study identified only five to seven AZD1222 recipients as seropositive at baseline. Regions 160-218 and 743-854 dominated among vaccine-associated CD4 TCRs spanning spike. There were repertoire samples only from the period after the peak T cell response.

The genes are TRBV9 and TRBJ1-5; TRBD1 matches 9 bases. The clonotype was recovered from an adult who received the MenACWY meningococcal vaccine as a control. Sequences were derived from peripheral blood, sampled 28 days after the second dose of the MenACWY control vaccine. CDR3 DNA sequence: TGTGCCAGCAGCCCCGGACAGGGGAGTCATCAGCCCCAGCATTTT. It encodes CASSPGQGSHQPQHF.